The 20 T cell receptor beta chains reported below all come from one sample, sequenced in a study of identical twins listed by TCRdb under 2016. The method was 5' RACE. The run used an Illumina HiSeq 2000. TCRdb's own reprocessing of the public reads used fastp at Q25 and MiXCR and kept productive beta chains. Each record represents a unique CDR3 protein, reported with the most common genes and DNA among its rows. The sample table lists 300,000 to 400,000 distinct CDR3 sequences, approximately 13% of them with a count of one. The ten top clones hold 7.2% of the sample. This sample also appeared in a second study, on yellow fever vaccine responses in identical twins.

Sequencing was done on a sample of CD8+ T cells sorted from blood. The receptors were gathered from a woman between 18 and 29 years old in good health.

DNA for the CDR3: TGCAGTGCTAGAATAGGGGGAGACGGCGGGGAGCTGTTTTTT. This translates into CSARIGGDGGELFF. This chain links TRBV20-1 with TRBJ2-2; possibly TRBD1 for D (6 bases). Trimming removed 2 bases from V and 7 bases from J, with 14 bases in between. In germline, CDR1 is DFQATT, CDR2 SNEGSKA (reference sequence). The CDR3 loop spans 14 amino acids.

This chain uses TRBV5-5 with TRBJ2-1; 8 positions match TRBD1. This CDR3 contains 15 residues. The V and J ends lost 2 bases and 4 bases, in that order; junction bases with no gene match: 5. The germline gives CDR1 SGHKS, CDR2 YYEKEE (reference sequence). Here the CDR3 DNA reads TGTGCCAGCAGCTTTTCAGGGGGCCAATACAATGAGCAGTTCTTC. It yields the protein CASSFSGGQYNEQFF.

This clonotype was counted many times. V is TRBV12-3 or TRBV12-4 and J is TRBJ2-3; D remains ambiguous. This CDR3 spans 10 amino acids. Deletions cut 3 bases from V and 6 bases from J, with 1 base between. CDR3: CASSLDTQYF. The CDR3 bases are TGTGCCAGCAGTTTGGATACGCAGTATTTT.

The table lists this clonotype with a few counts. The CDR3 DNA reads TGCAGTGCTAGACCGCCTAGCACCGGGGAGCAGTACTTC. Amino acids: CSARPPSTGEQYF. This chain joins TRBV20-1 and TRBJ2-7, with D perhaps matching TRBD2 (5 bases). Germline V gene sequence: CDR1 DFQATT, CDR2 SNEGSKA (reference sequence). V lost 2 bases and J 7 bases, leaving 15 bases between the germline ends. The CDR3 is 13 amino acids.

This clonotype was counted only a few times. This chain uses TRBV28 with TRBJ2-7, with D hard to call. Between the trimmed V and J ends, which lost 4 bases and 9 bases, there was a span of 22 bases. The CDR3 is 15 residues long. Germline values: CDR1 MDHEN, CDR2 SYDVKM. The CDR3: CASSYPPGWLHVQYF. CDR3 in DNA: TGTGCCAGCAGTTATCCACCTGGGTGGCTCCACGTGCAGTACTTC.

In its sample, this clonotype was seen many times. The V and J genes are TRBV12-3 or TRBV12-4 and TRBJ1-1; no clear D gene. CDR3 size: 14 residues. The germline V and J ends were trimmed by 8 bases and 1 base, with 14 bases remaining between them. Here the CDR3 reads CASGPDGTNTEAFF. The DNA of the CDR3 is TGTGCCAGCGGCCCGGACGGCACGAACACTGAAGCTTTCTTT.

This clonotype was recorded a few times. The chain carries TRBV20-1 and TRBJ2-5, with TRBD2 as a possible D gene (6 bases). The V and J ends lost 1 base and 5 bases respectively, with 11 bases between them. Germline V gene data show CDR1 as DFQATT and CDR2 as SNEGSKA (reference sequence). The CDR3 runs to 13 residues. The CDR3 nucleotides are TGCAGTGCTAGAGCCAGGGAGGTGGAGACCCAGTACTTC. Translated: CSARAREVETQYF.

This clonotype was picked up many times. The rearrangement joins TRBV20-1 to TRBJ2-1; TRBD2 matches at 11 bases. CDR3 length: 14 residues. J was trimmed by 4 bases and V by 1 base; bases with no gene match: 0. Germline values: CDR1 DFQATT, CDR2 SNEGSKA (reference sequence). For the CDR3, the DNA is TGCAGTGCTAGAGGACTAGCGGGATACAATGAGCAGTTCTTC. Translating it yields CSARGLAGYNEQFF.

The chain uses TRBV27 and TRBJ2-1; D could derive from TRBD1 or TRBD2 (5 bases each). This CDR3 is 13 amino acids long. Per the germline V gene, CDR1 is MNHEY and CDR2 is SMNVEV (reference sequence). Trimming took 8 bases from V and 9 from J, leaving 17 bases between them. DNA for the CDR3: TGTGCCAGCGGGAACCCCGGGGCGGTTGAGCAGTTCTTC. This codes for CASGNPGAVEQFF.

The J gene is TRBJ1-5, the V gene TRBV9, with D maybe TRBD1 (6 bases). There are 14 residues in the CDR3. The germline V gene has CDR1 SGDLS and CDR2 YYNGEE. Deletions cut 3 bases from V and 1 base from J, with 8 bases between. The CDR3 protein is CASSGGQSNQPQHF. The CDR3 nucleotides read TGTGCCAGCAGCGGGGGACAAAGCAATCAGCCCCAGCATTTT.

This clonotype was found a few times. J is TRBJ2-4 and V is TRBV27, with TRBD1 matching over 7 bases. Germline V gives CDR1 MNHEY, CDR2 SMNVEV (reference sequence). The length of the CDR3 is 16 residues. J was trimmed by 1 base and V by 5 bases; bases with no gene match: 8. CDR3 nucleotide sequence: TGTGCCAGCAGTCTAGGGGGCGGCTTGGCCAAAAACATTCAGTACTTC. Amino acid sequence: CASSLGGGLAKNIQYF.

This clonotype has more than one count but fewer than ten. V gene TRBV29-1 combines with J gene TRBJ2-5, with 10 bases matching TRBD1. The V gene's germline CDR1 is SQVTM and CDR2 ANQGSEA. Trimming removed 3 bases from V and 6 bases from J; junction bases left unmatched: 10. CDR3 length: 15 amino acids. CDR3 DNA sequence: TGCAGCGTTGACCGGGACAGGGGACTCCAGAAGACCCAGTACTTC. It codes for CSVDRDRGLQKTQYF.

The chain uses TRBV6-2 or TRBV6-3 and TRBJ2-1; D tentatively reads TRBD1 or TRBD2 (6 bases each). This CDR3 has 13 amino acids. Germline V gene sequence: CDR1 MNHEY, CDR2 SVGEGT. V dropped 6 bases and J dropped 5 bases, with 11 bases sitting between them. The CDR3 nucleotides are TGTGCCAGCAGATCCCGGGGGCACAATGAGCAGTTCTTC. Protein sequence: CASRSRGHNEQFF.

This clonotype was seen ten or more times. This chain links TRBV10-3 with TRBJ2-7; D could derive from TRBD1 or TRBD2 (5 bases each). The germline V and J ends were trimmed by 0 bases and 2 bases, with 5 bases remaining between them. CDR1 is ENHRY and CDR2 is SYGVKD in the germline V gene. The CDR3 is made up of 13 amino acids. The CDR3 sequence is CAISESGAYEQYV. The CDR3, as DNA: TGTGCCATCAGTGAGTCGGGGGCCTACGAGCAGTACGTC.

The table lists this clonotype with a few counts. V and J are TRBV4-1 and TRBJ2-2; no definite D call. Trimming stripped 1 base from V and 3 bases from J, with 9 bases between. Germline values: CDR1 MGHRA, CDR2 YSYEKL. The CDR3 is 15 residues long. CDR3 nucleotide sequence: TGCGCCAGCAGCCAAGTCGAGAGTTACACCGGGGAGCTGTTTTTT. This codes for CASSQVESYTGELFF.

The genes are TRBV29-1 and TRBJ2-7, with 12 bases identical to TRBD1. Per germline, CDR1 SQVTM and CDR2 ANQGSEA. V shed 6 bases and J 3 bases; nucleotides not matched to a gene: 9. This CDR3 has 15 residues. CDR3 bases: TGCAGCGTAAGGGACAGGGGGCTTACCGACTACGAGCAGTACTTC. Translated, it gives CSVRDRGLTDYEQYF.

In its sample, this clonotype was seen many times. The CDR3 DNA sequence: TGTGCCAGCAGCATCCGGGCCGAGGGCACTGAAGCTTTCTTT. This codes for CASSIRAEGTEAFF. This chain connects TRBV9 to TRBJ1-1, with D hard to call. Germline V gives CDR1 SGDLS, CDR2 YYNGEE. V dropped 4 bases and J dropped 4 bases, with 14 bases sitting between them. The CDR3 covers 14 residues.

The rearrangement uses TRBV7-2 and TRBJ2-4; 7 bases fit TRBD2. Losses at the gene ends were 5 bases for V and 6 bases for J; bases not matched to a gene: 10. The germline CDR1 and CDR2 sequences are SGHTA and FQGNSA. CDR3 size: 15 residues. The CDR3 is CASSPPRGERNIQYF. The CDR3 bases are TGTGCCAGCAGCCCCCCCCGGGGGGAGAGAAACATTCAGTACTTC.

V is TRBV7-8 and J is TRBJ2-7; D unresolved. The CDR3 totals 12 residues. Between the trimmed V and J ends, which lost 5 bases and 3 bases, there was a span of 8 bases. Germline V gives CDR1 SGHVS, CDR2 FQNEAQ. The CDR3 sequence: CASSAPYYEQYV. The DNA of the CDR3 is TGTGCCAGCAGCGCCCCCTACTACGAGCAGTACGTC.

This clonotype was observed at least ten times. The chain recombines TRBV9 with TRBJ1-2; no firm D call. CDR3 length equals 11 residues. With 4 bases removed from V and 8 bases from J, the gap between germline ends came to 9 bases. In germline, CDR1 is SGDLS, CDR2 YYNGEE. CDR3 region: CASSTLGGYTF. DNA of the CDR3: TGTGCCAGCAGCACCTTAGGCGGCTACACCTTC.